Listed below are T cell receptor beta chains from one sample, sequenced in a study of T cell responses to AZD1222 COVID-19 vaccine. Produced via immunoSEQ multiplex PCR; TCRdb's table is partial and in-frame only. The table includes 150,000 to 200,000 clones, around 93% detected once. Sequences were derived from peripheral blood, sampled on day 0 of AZD1222 vaccination. These receptor sequences come from an adult in good health. The conserved cysteine and the conserved F or W are not part of the CDR3 here. Clone sizes are given selectively: once, few, many, or a class where the clone is expanded.

>TRBJ1-4|once|TRBV19
ASSLGGLTNEKLF
>TRBJ2-1|.|TRBV9
ASSPPGQPYNEQF
>TRBJ2-3|.|TRBV19
ASSIDRGADTQY
>TRBJ2-3|.|TRBV28
ASQLRGGTDTQY
>TRBJ1-1|.|TRBV7-9
ASSFLTESNTEAF
>TRBJ2-2|.|TRBV6-5
ASSLGGPNTGELF
>TRBJ2-1|.|TRBV5-5
ASSPRERSYNEQF
>TRBJ2-2|.|TRBV6-5
ASSPTTTGELF
>TRBJ2-1|.|TRBV19
ASSIFAARYNEQF
>TRBJ2-7|.|TRBV9
ASSTQAGGGYEQY
>TRBJ2-3|once|TRBV30
AWSVRGLAGIVDTQY
>TRBJ2-4|.|TRBV9
ASSVDAGTGKNIQY
>TRBJ1-2|.|TRBV28
ASSLIQGAANYGYT
>TRBJ1-4|.|TRBV4-3
ASSQPGQGIEKLF
>TRBJ1-1|many|TRBV6-4
ASRGQENTEAF
>TRBJ2-2|.|TRBV7-6
ASSLGQGATGELF
>TRBJ1-1|.|TRBV10-3
ASLGLNTEAF
>TRBJ1-6|.|TRBV5-1
ASSLAGFEVPLH
>TRBJ1-2|.|TRBV30
AGQVTYGYT
>TRBJ1-2|.|TRBV29-1
SAITPDRRINYGYT
>TRBJ2-4|.|TRBV29-1
SVALRDRGGKNIQY
>TRBJ1-1|.|TRBV11-3
ASSLAGGIEAF
>TRBJ1-5|.|TRBV2
ASSEVGRLGNQPQH
>TRBJ1-3|.|TRBV28
ASTIGQGHGNTIY
>TRBJ2-7|.|TRBV6-5
ASSYETEEQY
>TRBJ1-1|once|TRBV9
ASSVALGEGSEAF
>TRBJ2-7|once|TRBV7-2
ASSLVLSGAYEQY
>TRBJ1-4|.|TRBV28
ASRPHPSAKLF
>TRBJ2-3|.|TRBV5-6
ASSLEGLAGRTDTQY
>TRBJ1-3|.|TRBV19
ASSWPKDFGNTIY
>TRBJ2-1|.|TRBV2
ASSVKGFGEQF
>TRBJ1-6|.|TRBV19
ASSFTGAGGNSPLH
>TRBJ2-1|.|TRBV30
AWDTRLPQYNEQF
>TRBJ1-2|.|TRBV7-9
ASSIDREGDYGYT
>TRBJ1-5|once|TRBV28
ASAGGQPQH
>TRBJ1-1|.|TRBV9
ASSPTGQAVDTEAF
>TRBJ2-1|.|TRBV27
ASSWGAGGSNEQF
>TRBJ1-4|.|TRBV4-3
ASSHAPGQTNEKLF
>TRBJ2-1|once|TRBV7-3
ASSSSGRADEQF
>TRBJ1-6|.|TRBV28
ASSPSRGFRSPLH